Following are 30 T cell receptor beta chains from one sample sequenced in a study of OX40 agonist ivuxolimab in advanced cancers. Profiled with immunoSEQ multiplex PCR; TCRdb holds only in-frame clones, not every one. The sample consists of approximately 90,000 clones, more than 70% of them appearing once. The input for sequencing was CD4+ or CD8+ T cells sorted from blood, taken in a trial of the OX40 agonist ivuxolimab. These receptors all come from an adult with an advanced solid tumor such as melanoma, head and neck, liver or kidney cancer.

This chain joins TRBV18 and TRBJ2-5; D call uncertain. Germline CDR1 is KGHSH and CDR2 is LQKENI. The CDR3 length is 14 residues. Trimming took 3 bases from V and 4 from J, leaving 12 bases between them. The CDR3 DNA reads as TGTGCCAGCTCACCCCCCAGTGCCGCAGAGACCCAGTACTTC. Its translation: CASSPPSAAETQYF.

The V gene is TRBV18, the J gene TRBJ1-4; TRBD1 is a possible D gene (5 bases). The CDR3 has 14 residues. CDR1 and CDR2 (germline): KGHSH, LQKENI. The germline V and J ends were trimmed by 2 bases and 8 bases, with 12 bases remaining between them. The CDR3 nucleotides read TGTGCCAGCTCACCAGGGGCAGGGCGGGAAAAACTGTTTTTT. Translating it yields CASSPGAGREKLFF.

The J gene is TRBJ2-7, the V gene TRBV6-6; no firm D call. Deletions cut 2 bases from V and 4 bases from J, with 12 bases between. This CDR3 is 14 amino acids long. Germline assignment: CDR1 MNHNY and CDR2 SVGAGI (reference sequence). The CDR3 sequence: CASSYGSPRYEQYF. The CDR3 bases are TGTGCCAGCAGTTACGGGTCCCCGAGATACGAGCAGTACTTC.

The chain joins TRBV5-4 to TRBJ1-2; D is uncertain. Germline-derived CDR1 and CDR2 are SGHNT and YYREEE (reference sequence). This CDR3 is built from 16 residues. The V end was cut by 3 bases, the J end by 1 base, with 16 bases between. CDR3 nucleotide sequence: TGTGCCAGCAGCTCCATCTCCAGGACCCTTAACTATGGCTACACCTTC. Translation: CASSSISRTLNYGYTF.

CDR3 region: CASSQGRDRSYEQYF. The CDR3 region has the DNA TGCGCCAGCAGCCAAGGGAGGGATCGCTCCTACGAGCAGTACTTC. The chain employs TRBV4-3 and TRBJ2-7; the D gene is possibly TRBD2 (6 bases). CDR1 LGHNA and CDR2 YSLEER come from the germline V gene. The CDR3 has 15 residues. V lost 1 base, J lost 0 bases, and 10 bases lay in between.

The chain has TRBV29-1 and TRBJ1-5, with D tentatively TRBD1 (5 bases). The CDR3 is 13 amino acids. V was trimmed by 4 bases and J by 7 bases, leaving 14 bases between them. From germline, CDR1 is SQVTM and CDR2 ANQGSEA. Here the CDR3 DNA reads TGCAGCGTTGGTGGGGGACGAAACCAGCCCCAGCATTTT. Its translation is CSVGGGRNQPQHF.

The chain joins TRBV5-4 to TRBJ1-1; D gene ambiguous. Looked up from germline, CDR1 is SGHNT and CDR2 is YYREEE (reference sequence). V dropped 0 bases and J dropped 4 bases, with 13 bases sitting between them. The CDR3 covers 15 residues. CDR3 nucleotides: TGTGCCAGCAGCTTGGGGCTCCGGGCCAGCACTGAAGCTTTCTTT. Its translation is CASSLGLRASTEAFF.

This clone was detected once. The chain joins TRBV11-2 to TRBJ1-2, with a weak D call TRBD1 (6 bases). This CDR3 contains 13 residues. V was cut by 5 bases and J by 3 bases, with 10 bases left in between. Looked up from germline, CDR1 is SGHAT and CDR2 is FQNNGV. CDR3 DNA sequence: TGTGCCAGCAGCGCTGGGACACACTATGGCTACACCTTC. Its protein is CASSAGTHYGYTF. Filled out from reference TRBV11-2 and TRBJ1-2, the complete variable domain reads EAGVAQSPRYKIIEKRQSVAFWCNPISGHATLYWYQQILGQGPKLLIQFQNNGVVDDSQLPKDRFSAERLKGVDSTLKIQPAKLEDSAVYLCASSAGTHYGYTFGSGTRLTVV.

This clone has just one count. Germline and junction disagree at one end, which may indicate a read error. V gene TRBV30 combines with J gene TRBJ2-5; TRBD1 aligns across 7 bases. The germline V gene encodes CDR1 GTSNPN and CDR2 SVGIG (reference sequence). This CDR3 has 11 residues. This CDR3 reads CAWSVRGGTNF. The CDR3 DNA reads as TGTGCCTGGAGTGTACGAGGGGGCACAAACTTC.

This chain connects TRBV29-1 to TRBJ2-1, with 8 bases fitting TRBD1. Per the germline V gene, CDR1 is SQVTM and CDR2 is ANQGSEA. This CDR3 region has 16 residues. V shed 0 bases, J shed 4 bases, and the junction held 8 bases outside the gene matches. The CDR3 DNA reads TGCAGCGTTGAAGATCAGGCCAGGGGGCTGTACAATGAGCAGTTCTTC. The encoded protein is CSVEDQARGLYNEQFF.

The J gene is TRBJ2-1, the V gene TRBV7-9, with D possibly being TRBD2 (5 bases). This CDR3 is 15 amino acids long. Germline V gene lookup returns CDR1 SEHNR and CDR2 FQNEAQ (reference sequence). V was shortened by 4 bases and J by 6 bases, with 16 bases between the two germline ends. The DNA of the CDR3 is TGTGCCAGCAGCTCGGCGGGCCTAAACATCAATGAGCAGTTCTTC. This encodes CASSSAGLNINEQFF.

The chain employs TRBV10-2 and TRBJ1-3; 7 bases are a match to TRBD1. This CDR3 spans 12 amino acids. Germline CDR1 is WSHSY and CDR2 is SAAADI. The V segment lost 0 bases and the J segment 15 bases; nucleotides outside the gene matches: 5. In nucleotides, the CDR3 is TGCGCCAGCAGTGAGTCGACAGGGATCAAATATTTT. This encodes CASSESTGIKYF.

This clone has only a few counts. The CDR3 sequence: CASSPAGGSTQYF. The CDR3 DNA is TGTGCCAGCAGCCCCGCGGGGGGGAGTACGCAGTATTTT. V gene TRBV7-2 combines with J gene TRBJ2-3, with TRBD2 matching 9 bases. Germline CDR1 reads SGHTA; CDR2 reads FQGNSA. The CDR3 has 13 amino acids. V lost 5 bases to trimming and J lost 8 bases; unmatched junction nucleotides: 5.

The chain recombines TRBV7-2 with TRBJ1-1, with D hard to call. CDR3 length equals 16 residues. The V end was cut by 4 bases, the J end by 3 bases, with 18 bases between. Germline V gene sequence: CDR1 SGHTA, CDR2 FQGNSA. The CDR3 reads CASSYRPGGRDTEAFF. The DNA for the CDR3 is TGTGCCAGCAGCTACCGGCCAGGTGGGAGAGACACTGAAGCTTTCTTT.

This rearrangement joins TRBV7-2 to TRBJ1-1; maybe TRBD1 (5 bases). The V end was cut by 3 bases, the J end by 0 bases, with 11 bases between. The germline V gene encodes CDR1 SGHTA and CDR2 FQGNSA. The CDR3 has 15 residues. The CDR3 DNA sequence: TGTGCCAGCAGCTTTGGTCCACAGGTGAACACTGAAGCTTTCTTT. Protein sequence: CASSFGPQVNTEAFF. Full variable domain (outside the CDR3, taken from reference TRBV7-2 and TRBJ1-1): GAGVSQSPSNKVTEKGKDVELRCDPISGHTALYWYRQSLGQGLEFLIYFQGNSAPDKSGLPSDRFSAERTGGSVSTLTIQRTQQEDSAVYLCASSFGPQVNTEAFFGQGTRLTVV.

The chain uses TRBV30 and TRBJ1-1; possible D gene TRBD1, 6 bases. The CDR3 length is 11 residues. Looked up from germline, CDR1 is GTSNPN and CDR2 is SVGIG (reference sequence). The V end lost 0 bases, the J end lost 14 bases, and 13 bases lay between the germline ends. In DNA, the CDR3 is TGTGCCTGGAGTGTGGGGCAGGGGCGGTTCTTT. Translated, it gives CAWSVGQGRFF.

V is TRBV29-1 and J is TRBJ2-1; 11 nucleotides align to TRBD2. Per germline, CDR1 SQVTM and CDR2 ANQGSEA. Trimming removed 0 bases from V and 3 bases from J; junction bases left unmatched: 7. This CDR3 spans 17 amino acids. In DNA form, the CDR3 reads TGCAGCGTTGAAGACCCCACTAGCGGGGGCTACTACAATGAGCAGTTCTTC. Protein: CSVEDPTSGGYYNEQFF.

The V call is TRBV2, the J call TRBJ2-3, with a weak D call TRBD2 (6 bases). The ends were cut back, 4 bases at V and 2 bases at J, with 13 bases in the middle. CDR3 length: 15 residues. Looked up from germline, CDR1 is SNHLY and CDR2 is FYNNEI. The CDR3 region is CASSGPGLYTDTQYF. In DNA, the CDR3 is TGTGCCAGCAGTGGGCCGGGACTCTACACAGATACGCAGTATTTT.

This clone was detected a few times. The chain couples TRBV4-2 to TRBJ2-3, with 10 bases fitting TRBD2. The germline V gene encodes CDR1 LGHNA and CDR2 YNFKEQ. The ends lost 0 bases at V and 0 bases at J; junction bases unmatched: 12. The CDR3 contains 20 residues. The CDR3 region has the DNA TGTGCCAGCAGCCAAGAGCTTAGCAGCGGGGGGGCCCGTAGCACAGATACGCAGTATTTT. Translating it yields CASSQELSSGGARSTDTQYF.

V gene TRBV7-2 combines with J gene TRBJ2-7; tentatively, D is TRBD2 (5 bases). Germline values: CDR1 SGHTA, CDR2 FQGNSA. The CDR3 contains 13 residues. Trimming took 1 base from V and 6 from J, leaving 10 bases between them. The CDR3 reads CASSLEGRTEQYF. The CDR3 coding sequence is TGTGCCAGCAGCTTAGAAGGGAGAACCGAGCAGTACTTC.

The chain recombines TRBV4-2 with TRBJ1-4; 7 bases are shared with TRBD1. Per germline, CDR1 LGHNA and CDR2 YNFKEQ. The CDR3 runs to 15 residues. V gave up 1 base and J gave up 8 bases; unmatched junction bases: 7. The CDR3 loop is CASSQATGLREKLFF. In nucleotides, the CDR3 is TGTGCCAGCAGCCAAGCGACAGGGCTTAGGGAAAAACTGTTTTTT.

The CDR3 region is CASSPQGAPFSGANVLTF. DNA of the CDR3: TGCGCCAGCAGCCCACAGGGGGCCCCATTCTCTGGGGCCAACGTCCTGACTTTC. V is TRBV5-1 and J is TRBJ2-6; 9 positions agree with TRBD1. The CDR3 contains 18 residues. V was pared by 4 bases and J by 0 bases, with 8 bases of the junction left unmatched. The germline V gene has CDR1 SGHRS and CDR2 YFSETQ.

J is TRBJ2-5 and V is TRBV11-3; 9 bases are shared with TRBD2. V lost 5 bases to trimming and J lost 5 bases; unmatched junction nucleotides: 9. This CDR3 contains 15 residues. The germline V gene encodes CDR1 SGHNT and CDR2 YENEEA. CDR3 DNA sequence: TGTGCCAGCAGCCCTAATAGCGGGGGTTTGGAGACCCAGTACTTC. Translating it yields CASSPNSGGLETQYF.

This chain uses TRBV5-1 with TRBJ2-1; 9 bases line up with TRBD2. V shed 0 bases, J shed 5 bases, and the junction held 6 bases outside the gene matches. In germline, CDR1 is SGHRS, CDR2 YFSETQ. The CDR3 has 16 amino acids. This CDR3 is CASSLGPSGVNNEQFF. CDR3 nucleotides: TGCGCCAGCAGCTTGGGGCCTAGCGGGGTGAACAATGAGCAGTTCTTC. Full variable domain (remainder filled in from reference TRBV5-1 and TRBJ2-1): KAGVTQTPRYLIKTRGQQVTLSCSPISGHRSVSWYQQTPGQGLQFLFEYFSETQRNKGNFPGRFSGRQFSNSRSEMNVSTLELGDSALYLCASSLGPSGVNNEQFFGPGTRLTVL.

V is TRBV30 and J is TRBJ1-2; tentative D call: TRBD1 (5 bases). V was pared by 4 bases and J by 6 bases, with 18 bases between. This CDR3 is built from 14 residues. Germline CDR1 and CDR2: GTSNPN and SVGIG (reference sequence). CDR3 protein: CAWTQRGLGDGYTF. The CDR3, as DNA: TGTGCCTGGACCCAGAGGGGACTTGGGGATGGCTACACCTTC. Full variable domain (rest looked up from reference TRBV30 and TRBJ1-2): SQTIHQWPATLVQPVGSPLSLECTVEGTSNPNLYWYRQAAGRGLQLLFYSVGIGQISSEVPQNLSASRPQDRQFILSSKKLLLSDSGFYLCAWTQRGLGDGYTFGSGTRLTVV.

V usage is TRBV18 and J usage is TRBJ2-7; D might be TRBD1 (5 bases). Trimming took off 6 bases at V and 6 bases at J, with 18 bases between the two ends. This CDR3 has 14 residues. The germline gives CDR1 KGHSH, CDR2 LQKENI. CDR3 amino acids: CASSGFKGMVEQYF. CDR3 DNA: TGTGCCAGCTCGGGTTTTAAGGGGATGGTCGAGCAGTACTTC.

The chain links TRBV20-1 to TRBJ1-3; D call uncertain. Trimming left V 6 bases short and J 2 bases short, with 5 bases between. CDR1 is DFQATT and CDR2 is SNEGSKA in the germline V gene (reference sequence). This CDR3 is 11 amino acids long. The CDR3 reads CSAQTGNTIYF. In nucleotides, the CDR3 is TGCAGTGCCCAAACTGGAAACACCATATATTTT.

This chain uses TRBV2 with TRBJ1-6, with TRBD1 matching 10 bases. V shed 6 bases, J shed 8 bases, and the junction held 7 bases outside the gene matches. Germline assignment: CDR1 SNHLY and CDR2 FYNNEI. The CDR3 runs to 15 residues. CDR3 DNA sequence: TGTGCCAGCAGGGGGACGACAGGGGGCCATTCACCCCTCCACTTT. Protein: CASRGTTGGHSPLHF.

V is TRBV15 and J is TRBJ2-5; D unclear. Deletions cut 0 bases from V and 2 bases from J, with 10 bases between. In germline, CDR1 is LNHNV, CDR2 YYDKDF (reference sequence). There are 15 residues in the CDR3. The CDR3 coding sequence is TGTGCCACCAGCAGAGACGGCACCCAGCAAGAGACCCAGTACTTC. Translation gives CATSRDGTQQETQYF.

This clone has just a few counts. The CDR3 reads CASSYSGGAYTDTQYF. The CDR3 nucleotides are TGTGCCAGCAGTTACTCCGGGGGGGCATACACAGATACGCAGTATTTT. This chain uses TRBV6-5 with TRBJ2-3; 8 bases are a match to TRBD2. The CDR3 extends over 16 amino acids. The trim removed 0 bases at V and 2 bases at J, leaving 4 bases unmatched. CDR1 MNHEY and CDR2 SVGAGI come from the germline V gene.